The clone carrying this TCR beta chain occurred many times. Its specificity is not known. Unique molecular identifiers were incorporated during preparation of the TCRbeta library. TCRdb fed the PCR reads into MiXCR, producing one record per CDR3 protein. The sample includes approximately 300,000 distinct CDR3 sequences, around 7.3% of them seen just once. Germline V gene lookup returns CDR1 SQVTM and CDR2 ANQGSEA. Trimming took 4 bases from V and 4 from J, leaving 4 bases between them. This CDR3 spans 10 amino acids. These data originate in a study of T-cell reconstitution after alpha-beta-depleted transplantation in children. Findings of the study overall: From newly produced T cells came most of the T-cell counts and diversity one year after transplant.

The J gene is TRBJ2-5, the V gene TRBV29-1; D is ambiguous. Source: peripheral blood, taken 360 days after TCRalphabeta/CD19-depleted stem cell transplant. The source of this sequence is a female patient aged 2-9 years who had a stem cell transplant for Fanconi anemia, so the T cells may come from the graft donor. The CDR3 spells CSVGGETQYF. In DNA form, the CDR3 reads TGCAGCGTTGGCGGAGAGACCCAGTACTTC.